Following are 26 T cell receptor beta chains from one sample sequenced in a study of long-term antiretroviral therapy in people with HIV. The authors ran the immunoSEQ assay, v3.0, at survey level. The table came from immunoSEQ multiplex PCR; TCRdb's copy has only in-frame clones and leaves some out. The table includes 20,000 to 30,000 clones, approximately 80% detected once. The sample was unsorted PBMCs, taken 4.4 years after starting antiretroviral therapy. These receptors came from a man aged 30 to 45 with HIV.

This chain connects TRBV5-4 to TRBJ2-3; possibly TRBD1 or TRBD2 for D (5 bases each). Germline CDR1 reads SGHNT; CDR2 reads YYREEE (reference sequence). V gave up 3 bases and J gave up 1 base, with 9 bases separating them. This CDR3 has 14 residues. The CDR3: CASSSGTGTDTQYF. In DNA form, the CDR3 reads TGTGCCAGCAGCTCCGGGACCGGCACAGATACGCAGTATTTT.

This clone was seen once. The chain uses TRBV2 and TRBJ2-4, with D maybe TRBD1 (6 bases). Germline values: CDR1 SNHLY, CDR2 FYNNEI. The CDR3 totals 14 residues. The germline V and J ends were trimmed by 7 bases and 8 bases, with 18 bases remaining between them. DNA for the CDR3: TGTGCCAGCACCCCCCCAACAGGGTCCCACATTCAGTACTTC. This sequence encodes CASTPPTGSHIQYF.

This chain uses TRBV4-2 with TRBJ2-7, with D possibly TRBD1 on 6 matching bases. The CDR3 contains 16 residues. Looked up from germline, CDR1 is LGHNA and CDR2 is YNFKEQ. Trimming pared 0 bases from V and 0 bases from J, leaving 12 bases between. The CDR3 DNA reads as TGTGCCAGCAGCCAAGAGAGGACAGAGAACTCCTACGAGCAGTACTTC. It yields the protein CASSQERTENSYEQYF.

The chain joins TRBV19 to TRBJ1-1; a weak D match, TRBD1 (5 bases). The germline V gene encodes CDR1 LNHDA and CDR2 SQIVND (reference sequence). V lost 2 bases to trimming and J lost 8 bases, with 27 bases between them. The CDR3 totals 18 residues. The CDR3 spells CASSIMWRSREGREEAFF. CDR3 DNA: TGTGCCAGTAGTATAATGTGGCGTTCACGGGAGGGGAGGGAAGAAGCTTTCTTT.

J is TRBJ1-1 and V is TRBV19, with D perhaps TRBD1 (5 bases). Trimming removed 1 base at V and 12 bases at J, with 12 bases between. The CDR3 has 12 residues. Germline V gene data show CDR1 as LNHDA and CDR2 as SQIVND (reference sequence). CDR3 in amino acids: CASSIVQGLTFF. CDR3 bases: TGTGCCAGTAGTATAGTGCAGGGTTTGACTTTCTTT.

This chain connects TRBV7-9 to TRBJ2-5, with D perhaps assigned TRBD1 or TRBD2 (5 bases each). Germline V gene data show CDR1 as SEHNR and CDR2 as FQNEAQ (reference sequence). The length of the CDR3 is 13 residues. Trimming removed 6 bases from V and 10 bases from J, with 18 bases in between. CDR3 nucleotide sequence: TGTGCCAGCAGGCAAGGGGAAAGCGGCCGCCAGTACTTC. It translates to CASRQGESGRQYF. Complete variable domain (other parts from reference TRBV7-9 and TRBJ2-5): DTGVSQNPRHKITKRGQNVTFRCDPISEHNRLYWYRQTLGQGPEFLTYFQNEAQLEKSRLLSDRFSAERPKGSFSTLEIQRTEQGDSAMYLCASRQGESGRQYFGPGTRLLVL.

The chain joins TRBV4-1 to TRBJ2-6, with 10 bases identical to TRBD2. With V trimmed by 0 bases and J by 3 bases, 14 bases remained unmatched. Germline CDR1 reads MGHRA; CDR2 reads YSYEKL. The CDR3 is made up of 21 amino acids. In DNA, the CDR3 is TGCGCCAGCAGCCAAGATCGGGAAGCTAGCGGGGGAGAAGGTGGGGCCAACGTCCTGACTTTC. This encodes CASSQDREASGGEGGANVLTF.

This clone was observed a few times. The DNA of the CDR3 is TGTGCCAGCAGCTTAGAGACAGGAACTAATGAAAAACTGTTTTTT. It encodes CASSLETGTNEKLFF. The chain joins TRBV7-7 to TRBJ1-4; the D gene is possibly TRBD1 (6 bases). V lost 1 base to trimming and J lost 1 base, with 7 bases between them. Germline V gene data show CDR1 as SSHAT and CDR2 as FNYEAQ (reference sequence). This CDR3 spans 15 amino acids. The full variable domain, its missing parts supplied by reference TRBV7-7 and TRBJ1-4, is GAGVSQSPRYKVTKRGQDVTLRCDPISSHATLYWYQQALGQGPEFLTYFNYEAQPDKSGLPSDRFSAERPEGSISTLTIQRTEQRDSAMYRCASSLETGTNEKLFFGSGTQLSVL.

This chain links TRBV5-1 with TRBJ2-5; D might be TRBD1 (5 bases). The CDR3 has 18 amino acids. The germline V gene encodes CDR1 SGHRS and CDR2 YFSETQ. With 5 bases removed from V and 3 bases from J, the gap between germline ends came to 26 bases. CDR3 protein: CASRNRVATGRTKETQYF. The CDR3 DNA follows: TGCGCCAGCAGAAATCGCGTGGCGACCGGACGGACAAAAGAGACCCAGTACTTC.

This chain links TRBV19 with TRBJ1-2; D unclear. Deletions cut 2 bases from V and 8 bases from J, with 15 bases between. The CDR3 is 14 amino acids. Germline V gives CDR1 LNHDA, CDR2 SQIVND (reference sequence). CDR3 bases: TGTGCCAGTAGTATAAGTTGGTGGGGTGAAGGCTACACCTTC. Its translation is CASSISWWGEGYTF.

The V call is TRBV13, the J call TRBJ2-3, with TRBD2 as a possible D gene (6 bases). CDR1 and CDR2 from the germline V gene are PRHDT and FYEKMQ (reference sequence). Trimming stripped 0 bases from V and 5 bases from J, with 9 bases between. The CDR3 has 14 residues. For the CDR3, the DNA is TGTGCCAGCAGCTTAGGACTAGCAGTAGATACGCAGTATTTT. Encoded protein: CASSLGLAVDTQYF.

The gene calls are TRBV18 and TRBJ2-1, with 9 nucleotides matching TRBD2. Per germline, CDR1 KGHSH and CDR2 LQKENI. The V segment lost 1 base and the J segment 8 bases; nucleotides outside the gene matches: 6. This CDR3 region has 15 residues. The CDR3 reads CASSPQDLAGYEQFF. The CDR3 coding sequence is TGTGCCAGCTCACCACAAGATCTAGCGGGATATGAGCAGTTCTTC.

The V call is TRBV10-3, the J call TRBJ1-3; a weak D match, TRBD1 (6 bases). The germline V gene has CDR1 ENHRY and CDR2 SYGVKD. Trimming cost V 6 bases and J 0 bases, with 12 bases left between them. The length of the CDR3 is 15 residues. The CDR3 region is CAIRRQESSGNTIYF. CDR3 DNA sequence: TGTGCCATCAGACGACAGGAGAGCTCTGGAAACACCATATATTTT.

The rearrangement uses TRBV15 and TRBJ1-1; a weak D match, TRBD1 (5 bases). Germline CDR1 and CDR2: LNHNV and YYDKDF (reference sequence). The CDR3 spans 15 residues. V lost 5 bases, J lost 3 bases, and 16 bases lay in between. CDR3 bases: TGTGCCACCAGCCATCCTCAGGGTGTCGACACTGAAGCTTTCTTT. The encoded protein is CATSHPQGVDTEAFF.

This chain uses TRBV9 with TRBJ1-5, with a tentative D call TRBD1 (6 bases). Germline lookup yields CDR1 SGDLS and CDR2 YYNGEE. Between the trimmed V and J ends, which lost 7 bases and 3 bases, there was a span of 17 bases. The CDR3 has 15 residues. In DNA, the CDR3 is TGTGCCAGCTCCGAGACAGGAGCCGACAATCAGCCCCAGCATTTT. It specifies CASSETGADNQPQHF. The full variable domain, completed using reference TRBV9 and TRBJ1-5, is DSGVTQTPKHLITATGQRVTLRCSPRSGDLSVYWYQQSLDQGLQFLIQYYNGEERAKGNILERFSAQQFPDLHSELNLSSLELGDSALYFCASSETGADNQPQHFGDGTRLSIL.

The rearrangement joins TRBV29-1 to TRBJ1-4; the D gene is possibly TRBD1 (5 bases). The germline V gene has CDR1 SQVTM and CDR2 ANQGSEA. The CDR3 totals 14 residues. Trimming left V 1 base short and J 0 bases short, with 6 bases between. CDR3 sequence reads: CSVEVGATNEKLFF. In DNA, the CDR3 is TGCAGCGTTGAAGTGGGGGCAACTAATGAAAAACTGTTTTTT.

The chain carries TRBV9 and TRBJ2-7, with a tentative D call TRBD2 (6 bases). The CDR3 is made up of 15 amino acids. Between the trimmed V and J ends, which lost 5 bases and 2 bases, there was a span of 17 bases. The V gene's germline CDR1 is SGDLS and CDR2 YYNGEE. CDR3 amino acids: CASSWRDSATYEQYF. In nucleotides, the CDR3 is TGTGCCAGCAGTTGGCGGGACTCAGCGACCTACGAGCAGTACTTC.

The CDR3 loop is CASSLLPVSSYNEQFF. DNA of the CDR3: TGTGCCAGCTCTCTCCTTCCGGTGAGCTCCTACAATGAGCAGTTCTTC. The chain uses TRBV18 and TRBJ2-1, with unresolved D. Germline V gives CDR1 KGHSH, CDR2 LQKENI. The V end lost 6 bases, the J end lost 0 bases, and 15 bases lay between the germline ends. This CDR3 has 16 residues.

J is TRBJ1-2 and V is TRBV25-1, with D possibly TRBD1 on 6 matching bases. The CDR3 extends over 18 amino acids. The V gene lost 3 bases and the J gene lost 0 bases, with 20 bases spanning the gap. CDR1 and CDR2 (germline): MGHDK, SYGVNS. The CDR3 DNA reads TGTGCCAGCAGTGAGGCCTTGGGGGCTGGAGAAGCTAACTATGGCTACACCTTC. This sequence encodes CASSEALGAGEANYGYTF.

CDR3 protein: CASSWGLAGGPGTDTQYF. As DNA, the CDR3 is TGTGCCAGCAGTTGGGGACTAGCGGGAGGGCCTGGGACAGATACGCAGTATTTT. The J gene is TRBJ2-3, the V gene TRBV28; 16 bases match TRBD2. CDR1 is MDHEN, CDR2 SYDVKM, per germline. The CDR3 runs to 18 residues. With 4 bases clipped from V and 3 bases from J, the junction kept 7 bases outside the gene matches.

V usage is TRBV5-1 and J usage is TRBJ2-2; 7 nucleotides line up with TRBD2. Germline V gene data show CDR1 as SGHRS and CDR2 as YFSETQ. The V segment lost 4 bases and the J segment 9 bases; nucleotides outside the gene matches: 9. This CDR3 region has 14 residues. CDR3 nucleotides: TGCGCCAGCAGCCTGGGTGCGGGGGTCCGGGAGCTGTTTTTT. This sequence encodes CASSLGAGVRELFF.

This sequence joins TRBV9 and TRBJ2-3; D possibly corresponds to TRBD1 (5 bases). CDR3 length: 13 residues. Trimming removed 4 bases from V and 5 bases from J, with 11 bases in between. Germline V CDR1 and CDR2: SGDLS, YYNGEE. The CDR3, as DNA: TGTGCCAGCAGCTCCCGGCAGGGAGATACGCAGTATTTT. Translation gives CASSSRQGDTQYF.

This clone came up once. This chain connects TRBV6-5 to TRBJ1-2; D gene ambiguous. The CDR3 consists of 14 residues. V was cut by 4 bases and J by 6 bases, with 15 bases left in between. Germline V CDR1 and CDR2: MNHEY, SVGAGI. CDR3 residues: CASSLGRSVDGYTF. DNA of the CDR3: TGTGCCAGCAGTTTAGGGCGTTCGGTGGATGGCTACACCTTC.

This rearrangement joins TRBV25-1 to TRBJ2-3, with 7 positions matching TRBD1. Germline CDR1 reads MGHDK; CDR2 reads SYGVNS. This CDR3 has 18 residues. The V gene end was trimmed by 3 bases and the J gene end by 3 bases; junction bases not matched to a gene: 15. The CDR3 DNA is TGTGCCAGCAGTGATCCATCAGAGAGGGGGCAGTTGACAGATACGCAGTATTTT. Protein product: CASSDPSERGQLTDTQYF.

This chain joins TRBV11-2 and TRBJ1-1; the D gene is possibly TRBD1 (5 bases). The CDR3 extends over 14 amino acids. Trimming cost V 2 bases and J 4 bases, with 11 bases left between them. The germline gives CDR1 SGHAT, CDR2 FQNNGV. The CDR3 coding sequence is TGTGCCAGCAGCTTATCGGGGGGAATCACTGAAGCTTTCTTT. It codes for CASSLSGGITEAFF.

The J gene is TRBJ2-3, the V gene TRBV29-1, with 14 bases aligning to TRBD2. The V gene end was trimmed by 4 bases and the J gene end by 1 base; junction bases not matched to a gene: 7. This CDR3 has 17 residues. Germline lookup yields CDR1 SQVTM and CDR2 ANQGSEA. For the CDR3, the DNA is TGCAGCGTTGCCGGGACTAGCGGGAGCAGCGGCACAGATACGCAGTATTTT. Its translation: CSVAGTSGSSGTDTQYF.